The rows below give T cell receptor beta chains drawn from one sample of a study of cytomegalovirus exposure and HLA in healthy donors. Assay: immunoSEQ multiplex PCR; the TCRdb copy retains only in-frame clones and omits some. The sample carries fewer than 150,000 clones, 80% recorded once. The sequencing input was PBMCs. The receptors were gathered from a man aged 25 to 45 in good health and CMV-seronegative. Both conserved end residues are part of each CDR3. D genes are given only for firm matches. Some rows have no size entry. The others give once, few or many, or a class for an expanded clone.

V gene,clone size,J gene,D gene,CDR3 protein,CDR3 DNA
TRBV9,NA,TRBJ2-1,TRBD2,CASSVVMGTSGRGEQFF,TGTGCCAGCAGCGTAGTGATGGGGACTAGCGGGAGAGGTGAGCAGTTCTTC
TRBV18,NA,TRBJ2-7,TRBD2,CASSPPGGRASYEQYF,TGTGCCAGCTCACCACCGGGGGGGAGGGCCTCCTACGAGCAGTACTTC
TRBV29-1,few,TRBJ1-1,NA,CSVGGEAFF,TGCAGCGTCGGAGGGGAAGCTTTCTTT
TRBV7-8,NA,TRBJ2-1,NA,CASSLDSGNRFFNNEQFF,TGTGCCAGCAGCTTAGATTCGGGAAACAGATTCTTTAACAATGAGCAGTTCTTC
TRBV5-1,NA,TRBJ1-2,NA,CASSLGDSYSYGYTF,TGCGCCAGCAGCTTGGGGGACTCTTACTCCTATGGCTACACCTTC
TRBV30,NA,TRBJ1-6,NA,CAWSVPGSSPLHF,TGTGCCTGGAGTGTCCCAGGGTCCTCACCCCTCCACTTT
TRBV27,few,TRBJ1-1,NA,CASSSRGLDTEAFF,TGTGCCAGCAGTTCCCGCGGCCTAGACACTGAAGCTTTCTTT
TRBV30,NA,TRBJ2-2,NA,CAWSARQRGELFF,TGTGCCTGGAGTGCCCGGCAGCGCGGGGAGCTGTTTTTT
TRBV30,NA,TRBJ1-1,NA,CAWSSGGAGSEAFF,TGTGCCTGGAGTTCGGGGGGGGCAGGTTCTGAAGCTTTCTTT
TRBV7-9,NA,TRBJ2-1,TRBD2,CASSSGTSLFF,TGTGCCAGCAGCAGCGGGACTAGCCTGTTCTTC
TRBV30,NA,TRBJ2-3,NA,CAWSYSATGDTQYF,TGTGCCTGGTCCTATAGCGCTACGGGGGATACGCAGTATTTT
TRBV7-6,NA,TRBJ2-3,NA,CASSLFIRARTDTQYF,TGTGCCAGCAGCTTATTTATCAGGGCCCGCACAGATACGCAGTATTTT
TRBV4-1,once,TRBJ1-2,NA,CASSQDWGGPGRNYGYTF,TGCGCCAGCAGCCAAGATTGGGGGGGGCCAGGACGAAACTATGGCTACACCTTC
TRBV7-8,NA,TRBJ2-7,TRBD1,CASGTGTGVLAGIYEQYF,TGTGCCAGTGGTACCGGGACAGGGGTATTAGCGGGAATTTACGAGCAGTACTTC
TRBV4-2,NA,TRBJ2-2,NA,CASSQAGRLTGELFF,TGTGCCAGCAGCCAAGCTGGGAGGCTCACCGGGGAGCTGTTTTTT
TRBV30,NA,TRBJ1-2,NA,CASLRGWVDGYTF,TGTGCCTCCCTCAGGGGTTGGGTGGATGGCTACACCTTC